Below are 14 T cell receptor beta chains sequenced from a single sample in a study of blood T cell repertoires in COVID-19. The repertoire was sequenced with immunoSEQ multiplex PCR; TCRdb's copy has only in-frame clones and lacks some. The table shows about 280,000 clones, with approximately 85% occurring only once. Source material: peripheral blood. All receptors come from a woman between 65 and 79 years old with acute or convalescent COVID-19.

This rearrangement joins TRBV30 to TRBJ2-7, with a weak D call TRBD2 (5 bases). V lost 2 bases, J lost 1 base, and 12 bases lay in between. The CDR3 is 14 amino acids. CDR1 is GTSNPN, CDR2 SVGIG, per germline (reference sequence). Here the CDR3 DNA reads TGTGCCTGGAGTTTGGGCGGACTGTCCTACGAGCAGTACTTC. Translation gives CAWSLGGLSYEQYF.

V usage is TRBV6-1 and J usage is TRBJ2-7; possibly TRBD2 for D (7 bases). Deletions cut 4 bases from V and 4 bases from J, with 20 bases between. CDR3 size: 16 residues. The germline V gene has CDR1 MNHNS and CDR2 SASEGT. This CDR3 is CASSGGLAGALYEQYF. Here the CDR3 DNA reads TGTGCCAGCAGTGGGGGTCTGGCGGGGGCCCTTTACGAGCAGTACTTC.

V and J are TRBV9 and TRBJ1-3; D gene ambiguous. Germline CDR1 SGDLS, CDR2 YYNGEE. This CDR3 is built from 13 residues. V lost 3 bases, J lost 3 bases, and 7 bases lay in between. CDR3 amino acids: CASSALVGNTIYF. In DNA form, the CDR3 reads TGTGCCAGCAGCGCCCTCGTTGGAAACACCATATATTTT.

The chain links TRBV25-1 to TRBJ2-7; D possibly corresponds to TRBD1 (5 bases). Germline lookup yields CDR1 MGHDK and CDR2 SYGVNS. There are 15 residues in the CDR3. V was pared by 9 bases and J by 0 bases, with 18 bases between. For the CDR3, the DNA is TGTGCCAGTAAAGGACAACACTCGAGCTCCTACGAGCAGTACTTC. Its translation: CASKGQHSSSYEQYF.

This chain connects TRBV7-7 to TRBJ2-2, with a weak D call TRBD1 (6 bases). The length of the CDR3 is 15 residues. V dropped 4 bases and J dropped 2 bases, with 11 bases sitting between them. Germline CDR1 is SSHAT and CDR2 is FNYEAQ (reference sequence). The CDR3 region is CASSSYRVNTGELFF. CDR3 bases: TGTGCCAGCAGCTCGTACAGGGTCAACACCGGGGAGCTGTTTTTT.

J is TRBJ2-3 and V is TRBV4-1, with D possibly being TRBD2 (5 bases). The V gene's germline CDR1 is MGHRA and CDR2 YSYEKL. V lost 4 bases and J 1 base, leaving 12 bases between the germline ends. The CDR3 sequence is 15 residues long. This CDR3 reads CASSPSSGRTDTQYF. The CDR3 nucleotides read TGCGCCAGCAGCCCTAGCTCAGGTCGCACAGATACGCAGTATTTT.

The chain combines TRBV9 with TRBJ2-3; 13 bases map to TRBD2. The germline CDR1 and CDR2 sequences are SGDLS and YYNGEE. The CDR3 has 19 residues. J gave up 0 bases and V 0 bases, and 7 bases lay outside the gene matches. CDR3 coding DNA: TGTGCCAGCAGCGTAGACCTATTGACTAGCGGGGGGAGCACAGATACGCAGTATTTT. Translation: CASSVDLLTSGGSTDTQYF.

This clone was seen once. The J gene is TRBJ2-1, the V gene TRBV5-1, with 7 bases fitting TRBD2. The CDR3 is 13 amino acids. The ends lost 0 bases at V and 9 bases at J; junction bases unmatched: 3. CDR1 and CDR2 (germline): SGHRS, YFSETQ. This CDR3 is CASSLGLAGEQFF. CDR3 DNA sequence: TGCGCCAGCAGCTTGGGGTTAGCGGGTGAGCAGTTCTTC.

In its sample, this clone was seen once. The J gene is TRBJ1-1, the V gene TRBV6-6; TRBD1 might be the D (5 bases). This CDR3 contains 13 residues. Germline V gene sequence: CDR1 MNHNY, CDR2 SVGAGI (reference sequence). V shed 8 bases and J shed 0 bases, with 10 bases lying between them. CDR3 region: CASFRTLNTEAFF. The CDR3 nucleotides are TGTGCCAGCTTTCGGACACTGAACACTGAAGCTTTCTTT.

The J gene is TRBJ2-1, the V gene TRBV30; no definite D call. Germline CDR1 is GTSNPN and CDR2 is SVGIG (reference sequence). Trimming cost V 5 bases and J 10 bases, with 9 bases left between them. This CDR3 contains 10 residues. Here the CDR3 reads CAWGQIEQFF. The CDR3 DNA sequence: TGTGCCTGGGGCCAGATAGAGCAGTTCTTC.

The chain joins TRBV19 to TRBJ1-2; no clear D. V gave up 3 bases and J gave up 8 bases, with 19 bases separating them. Looked up from germline, CDR1 is LNHDA and CDR2 is SQIVND (reference sequence). The CDR3 has 15 amino acids. The CDR3 nucleotides are TGTGCCAGTAGTATTTCCCGGCGGGATCCGTGGGGCTACACCTTC. Translation gives CASSISRRDPWGYTF.

The chain joins TRBV27 to TRBJ1-2; 9 nucleotides align to TRBD1. The CDR3 consists of 17 residues. The V gene end was trimmed by 6 bases and the J gene end by 5 bases; junction bases not matched to a gene: 16. Looked up from germline, CDR1 is MNHEY and CDR2 is SMNVEV (reference sequence). In DNA form, the CDR3 reads TGTGCCAGCAGCATGGGCCCACAGGGGGCGACGCATTATGGCTACACCTTC. Encoded protein: CASSMGPQGATHYGYTF.

This clone was recorded only once. The V and J genes are TRBV6-2 or TRBV6-3 and TRBJ1-1, with no clear D. Germline CDR1 and CDR2: MNHEY and SVGEGT. V dropped 5 bases and J dropped 0 bases, with 16 bases sitting between them. The CDR3 covers 16 residues. The CDR3 DNA sequence: TGTGCCAGCAGTCGGTTACCAGGCAGGCTGAACACTGAAGCTTTCTTT. This codes for CASSRLPGRLNTEAFF.

The DNA of the CDR3 is TGTGCCAGCAGCCAAATGACAGGATTTACCACTGAAGCTTTCTTT. It encodes CASSQMTGFTTEAFF. V is TRBV14 and J is TRBJ1-1, with D possibly matching TRBD1 (6 bases). The V gene lost 2 bases and the J gene lost 4 bases, with 14 bases spanning the gap. Per germline, CDR1 SGHDN and CDR2 FVKESK. The CDR3 spans 15 residues. The whole variable domain, filled in from reference TRBV14 and TRBJ1-1, reads EAGVTQFPSHSVIEKGQTVTLRCDPISGHDNLYWYRRVMGKEIKFLLHFVKESKQDESGMPNNRFLAERTGGTYSTLKVQPAELEDSGVYFCASSQMTGFTTEAFFGQGTRLTVV.